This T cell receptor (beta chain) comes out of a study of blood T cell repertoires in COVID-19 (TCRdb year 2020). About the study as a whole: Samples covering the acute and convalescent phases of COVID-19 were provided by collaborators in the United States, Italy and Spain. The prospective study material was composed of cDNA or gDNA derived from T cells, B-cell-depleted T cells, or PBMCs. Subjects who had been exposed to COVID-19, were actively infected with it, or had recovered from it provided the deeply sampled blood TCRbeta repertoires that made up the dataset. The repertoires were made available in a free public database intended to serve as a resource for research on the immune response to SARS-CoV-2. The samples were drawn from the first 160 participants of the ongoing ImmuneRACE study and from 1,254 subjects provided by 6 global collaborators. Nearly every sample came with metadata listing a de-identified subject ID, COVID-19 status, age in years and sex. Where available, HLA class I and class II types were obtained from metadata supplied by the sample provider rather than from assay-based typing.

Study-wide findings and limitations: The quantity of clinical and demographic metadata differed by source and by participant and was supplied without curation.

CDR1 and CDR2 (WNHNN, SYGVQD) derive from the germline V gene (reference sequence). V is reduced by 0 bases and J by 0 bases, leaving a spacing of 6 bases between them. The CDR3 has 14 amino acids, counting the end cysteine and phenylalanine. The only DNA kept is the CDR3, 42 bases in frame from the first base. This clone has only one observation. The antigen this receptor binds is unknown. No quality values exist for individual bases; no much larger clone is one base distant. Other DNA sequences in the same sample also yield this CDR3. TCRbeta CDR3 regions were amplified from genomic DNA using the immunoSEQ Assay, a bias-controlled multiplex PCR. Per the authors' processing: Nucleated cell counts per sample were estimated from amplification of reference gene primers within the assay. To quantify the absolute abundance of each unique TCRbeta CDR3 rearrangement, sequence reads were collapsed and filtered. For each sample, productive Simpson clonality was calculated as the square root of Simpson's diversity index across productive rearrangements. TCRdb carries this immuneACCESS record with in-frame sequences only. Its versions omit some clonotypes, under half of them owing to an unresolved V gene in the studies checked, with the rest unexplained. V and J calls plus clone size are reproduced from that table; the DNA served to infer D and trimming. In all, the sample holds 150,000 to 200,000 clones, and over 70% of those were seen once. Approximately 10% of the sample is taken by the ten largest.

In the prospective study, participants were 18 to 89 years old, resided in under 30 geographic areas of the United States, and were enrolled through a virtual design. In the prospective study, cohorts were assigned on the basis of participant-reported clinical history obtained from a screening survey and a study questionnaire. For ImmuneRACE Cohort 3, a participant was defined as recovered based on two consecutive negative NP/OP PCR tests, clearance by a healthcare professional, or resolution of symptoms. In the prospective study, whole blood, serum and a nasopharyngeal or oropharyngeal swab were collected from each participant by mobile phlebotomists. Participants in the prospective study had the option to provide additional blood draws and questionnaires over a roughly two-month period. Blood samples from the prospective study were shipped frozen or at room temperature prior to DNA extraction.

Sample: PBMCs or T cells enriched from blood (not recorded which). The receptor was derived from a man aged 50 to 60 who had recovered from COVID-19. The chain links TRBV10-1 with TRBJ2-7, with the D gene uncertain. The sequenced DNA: TGCGCCAGCAGTGAGTCTAGTGGCTCCTACGAGCAGTACTTC. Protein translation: CASSESSGSYEQYF.